Sequencing of this T cell receptor (beta chain) was carried out in a study of T cell responses to AZD1222 COVID-19 vaccine. Across the study: Pooled together were second doses at about 4 or about 12 weeks.

This clone was counted a single time. The assay was immunoSEQ multiplex PCR, and TCRdb's table has in-frame clones only and misses some. The repertoire holds approximately 150,000 clones, more than 90% seen once, with about 3% in the top ten. This CDR3 contains 11 residues. Germline-derived CDR1 and CDR2 are SGHRS and YFSETQ. Trimming stripped 4 bases from V and 5 bases from J, with 6 bases between. The sequence was collected from an adult in good health. The J gene is TRBJ2-5, the V gene TRBV5-1, with no clear D. This specimen consisted of peripheral blood, obtained on day 0 of AZD1222 vaccination. The CDR3 sequence: CASSAGETQYF. CDR3 DNA: TGCGCCAGCAGCGCCGGTGAGACCCAGTACTTC.